What follows are 29 T cell receptor beta chains derived from one specimen sequenced in a study of blood T cell repertoires in COVID-19. The repertoire was sequenced with immunoSEQ multiplex PCR; TCRdb's copy has only in-frame clones and lacks some. Of 30,000 or so clones in the sample, about nine tenths are singletons; the top ten hold 0.9% to 1.1%. Sequenced: peripheral blood. The receptors shown here come from a man in his 70s with active or convalescent COVID-19.

The V gene is TRBV6-5, the J gene TRBJ2-7; possible D gene TRBD2, 5 bases. The ends were cut back, 10 bases at V and 3 bases at J, with 16 bases in the middle. This CDR3 comprises 13 residues. Germline V lookup: CDR1 MNHEY, CDR2 SVGAGI. CDR3 loop: CATWGDKYYEQYF. CDR3 nucleotides: TGTGCCACCTGGGGAGACAAATACTACGAGCAGTACTTC.

The gene calls are TRBV6-5 and TRBJ1-6, with TRBD1 identical over 9 bases. Germline loops: CDR1 MNHEY, CDR2 SVGAGI. Trimming removed 5 bases from V and 14 bases from J; junction bases left unmatched: 10. The CDR3 runs 14 residues. The CDR3 loop is CASSRDRAESTLHF. The CDR3 DNA follows: TGTGCCAGCAGTAGGGACAGGGCGGAATCTACCCTCCACTTT.

In this sample, this clone turned up a few times. The V and J genes are TRBV2 and TRBJ2-7, with TRBD1 matching over 10 bases. The CDR3 runs to 14 residues. Germline CDR1 reads SNHLY; CDR2 reads FYNNEI. The junction had 3 bases not matched to a gene; V was cut back by 4 bases and J by 3 bases. The CDR3 loop is CASSGDRGYYEQYF. The CDR3 nucleotides are TGTGCCAGCAGTGGGGACAGGGGATACTACGAGCAGTACTTC.

The chain employs TRBV5-8 and TRBJ2-3; 11 positions match TRBD2. With V trimmed by 4 bases and J by 0 bases, 4 bases remained unmatched. This CDR3 comprises 16 residues. Germline values: CDR1 SGHTS, CDR2 YDEGEE. In DNA, the CDR3 is TGTGCCAGCAGCCCAAGACTAGCGGGGAGCACAGATACGCAGTATTTT. Translating gives CASSPRLAGSTDTQYF.

This chain uses TRBV9 with TRBJ2-2; 9 nucleotides match TRBD2. The CDR3 is 18 residues long. The J segment lost 5 bases and the V segment lost 4 bases, leaving 15 bases of the junction unmatched. CDR1 and CDR2 (germline): SGDLS, YYNGEE. This chain's CDR3 is CASSSRWVAGAWTGELFF. The CDR3 DNA sequence: TGTGCCAGCAGCTCCCGCTGGGTAGCGGGGGCGTGGACCGGGGAGCTGTTTTTT.

The chain uses TRBV19 and TRBJ1-3, with D perhaps matching TRBD1 (5 bases). CDR1 is LNHDA and CDR2 is SQIVND in the germline V gene (reference sequence). The CDR3 spans 14 residues. The ends were cut back, 7 bases at V and 0 bases at J, with 10 bases in the middle. CDR3 amino acids: CASMGGSSGNTIYF. DNA of the CDR3: TGTGCCAGTATGGGGGGTTCCTCTGGAAACACCATATATTTT. The entire variable domain, with the rest obtained from reference TRBV19 and TRBJ1-3, is as follows: DGGITQSPKYLFRKEGQNVTLSCEQNLNHDAMYWYRQDPGQGLRLIYYSQIVNDFQKGDIAEGYSVSREKKESFPLTVTSAQKNPTAFYLCASMGGSSGNTIYFGEGSWLTVV.

The chain recombines TRBV7-9 with TRBJ2-7; D unresolved. The V gene lost 1 base and the J gene lost 1 base, with 11 bases spanning the gap. Germline CDR1 is SEHNR and CDR2 is FQNEAQ (reference sequence). This CDR3 comprises 15 residues. CDR3 nucleotides: TGTGCCAGCAGCTTAGGTTCGGCGGTATCCTACGAGCAGTACTTC. Translating it yields CASSLGSAVSYEQYF.

V gene TRBV6-4 combines with J gene TRBJ1-6, with no clear D. The V gene lost 8 bases and the J gene lost 4 bases, with 9 bases spanning the gap. The CDR3 runs 13 residues. The germline gives CDR1 MRHNA, CDR2 SNTAGT. CDR3 in amino acids: CASRRDYNSPLHF. The CDR3 DNA sequence: TGTGCCAGCCGGAGAGATTATAATTCACCCCTCCACTTT.

The CDR3 protein is CASSRAGGAGNTEAFF. In DNA form, the CDR3 reads TGTGCCAGCAGCCGAGCAGGGGGCGCAGGGAACACTGAAGCTTTCTTT. The rearrangement joins TRBV7-6 to TRBJ1-1; 8 nucleotides align to TRBD1. The CDR3 extends over 16 amino acids. The junction had 9 bases not matched to a gene; V was cut back by 5 bases and J by 1 base. The germline V gene has CDR1 SGHVS and CDR2 FNYEAQ.

The V call is TRBV11-2, the J call TRBJ2-2, with D unclear. Trimming removed 5 bases from V and 8 bases from J, with 9 bases in between. The CDR3 totals 12 residues. Germline CDR1 and CDR2: SGHAT and FQNNGV. CDR3 DNA sequence: TGTGCCAGCAGCCGCCCCGGGGGGGAGCTGTTTTTT. It yields the protein CASSRPGGELFF.

This rearrangement joins TRBV27 to TRBJ2-3; tentatively, D is TRBD2 (6 bases). Germline CDR1 and CDR2: MNHEY and SMNVEV (reference sequence). The V end was cut by 7 bases, the J end by 2 bases, with 10 bases between. The CDR3 runs 13 residues. CDR3 DNA sequence: TGTGCCAGCATAGGAGGGTACACAGATACGCAGTATTTT. Translation gives CASIGGYTDTQYF.

This clone was seen only once. This sequence joins TRBV28 and TRBJ1-2, with 7 bases fitting TRBD1. The ends lost 2 bases at V and 7 bases at J; junction bases unmatched: 10. This CDR3 region has 15 residues. The V gene's germline CDR1 is MDHEN and CDR2 SYDVKM. The CDR3 reads CASSLDTGTVGGYTF. For the CDR3, the DNA is TGTGCCAGCAGTTTAGATACCGGGACAGTTGGTGGCTACACCTTC.

J is TRBJ1-1 and V is TRBV18, with 7 bases that match TRBD1. J gave up 0 bases and V 1 base, and 2 bases lay outside the gene matches. The CDR3 sequence is 15 residues long. In germline, CDR1 is KGHSH, CDR2 LQKENI. The CDR3 loop is CASSPRDSLNTEAFF. The CDR3, as DNA: TGTGCCAGCTCACCACGGGACAGCTTGAACACTGAAGCTTTCTTT.

The CDR3 region has the DNA TGTGCCAGCAGTTTATCGCCCAGGGGGCACCGAGTTAACTATGGCTACACCTTC. Translated, it gives CASSLSPRGHRVNYGYTF. V gene TRBV27 combines with J gene TRBJ1-2, with 8 bases aligning to TRBD1. The CDR3 extends over 18 amino acids. Looked up from germline, CDR1 is MNHEY and CDR2 is SMNVEV (reference sequence). V was pared by 0 bases and J by 1 base, with 10 bases of the junction left unmatched.

The V gene is TRBV9, the J gene TRBJ2-3, with 11 bases that match TRBD2. The length of the CDR3 is 17 residues. Trimming at V came to 4 bases and at J to 3 bases, leaving 10 bases not matched to a gene. Germline CDR1 and CDR2: SGDLS and YYNGEE. Here the CDR3 reads CASSPTLAGVGTDTQYF. Here the CDR3 DNA reads TGTGCCAGCAGCCCGACACTAGCGGGAGTCGGGACAGATACGCAGTATTTT.

The chain combines TRBV6-1 with TRBJ2-7; 7 positions agree with TRBD1. The CDR3 spans 15 residues. CDR1 is MNHNS and CDR2 is SASEGT in the germline V gene. Losses at the gene ends were 1 base for V and 3 bases for J; bases not matched to a gene: 6. CDR3 protein: CASSEGQGGIYEQYF. The CDR3 DNA is TGTGCCAGCAGTGAAGGACAGGGCGGAATCTACGAGCAGTACTTC.

The rearrangement links TRBV5-5 to TRBJ1-1, with no clear D. Germline V gene lookup returns CDR1 SGHKS and CDR2 YYEKEE (reference sequence). The CDR3 has 14 residues. With 1 base removed from V and 4 bases from J, the gap between germline ends came to 11 bases. CDR3: CASSLSRASTEAFF. Here the CDR3 DNA reads TGTGCCAGCAGCTTGTCGAGGGCTAGCACTGAAGCTTTCTTT.

The CDR3 DNA is TGCGCCAGCGCCACGACCGGGGGTAACGCCGGAAACACCATATATTTT. This codes for CASATTGGNAGNTIYF. The chain is built from TRBV5-1 and TRBJ1-3; D may be TRBD1 (5 bases). The CDR3 totals 16 residues. Germline V lookup: CDR1 SGHRS, CDR2 YFSETQ. Trimming took 7 bases from V and 4 from J, leaving 21 bases between them.

Details on this clone: This sample also contains other DNA sequences that code for the same CDR3. The genes are TRBV7-2 and TRBJ1-2, with 7 bases that match TRBD1. This CDR3 has 13 residues. The V and J ends lost 5 bases and 4 bases, in that order; junction bases with no gene match: 4. Germline V gene sequence: CDR1 SGHTA, CDR2 FQGNSA. DNA of the CDR3: TGTGCCAGCAGCCGGGGACAGATCTATGGCTACACCTTC. Translating it yields CASSRGQIYGYTF.

The chain joins TRBV27 to TRBJ1-2; D is undetermined. This CDR3 is built from 12 residues. With 4 bases removed from V and 6 bases from J, the gap between germline ends came to 9 bases. Germline V CDR1 and CDR2: MNHEY, SMNVEV (reference sequence). CDR3 nucleotide sequence: TGTGCCAGCAGTTCCGGGTTCCATGGCTACACCTTC. Translation gives CASSSGFHGYTF.

The genes are TRBV24-1 and TRBJ1-2; D possibly corresponds to TRBD1 (5 bases). Trimming took off 6 bases at V and 10 bases at J, with 17 bases between the two ends. CDR1 and CDR2 (germline): KGHDR, SFDVKD. This CDR3 contains 13 residues. In nucleotides, the CDR3 is TGTGCCACCAGTCTTGGGGCAGTTACAACCTACACCTTC. It is translated as CATSLGAVTTYTF.

The chain has TRBV5-1 and TRBJ2-1; 10 bases map to TRBD2. Losses at the gene ends were 2 bases for V and 10 bases for J; bases not matched to a gene: 12. The CDR3 sequence is 16 residues long. The germline V gene encodes CDR1 SGHRS and CDR2 YFSETQ. CDR3 loop: CASSLSSGSVVWEQFF. In DNA, the CDR3 is TGCGCCAGCAGCTTATCTAGCGGGAGTGTTGTTTGGGAGCAGTTCTTC. Filled out from reference TRBV5-1 and TRBJ2-1, the complete variable domain reads KAGVTQTPRYLIKTRGQQVTLSCSPISGHRSVSWYQQTPGQGLQFLFEYFSETQRNKGNFPGRFSGRQFSNSRSEMNVSTLELGDSALYLCASSLSSGSVVWEQFFGPGTRLTVL.

As to this clone: The identical CDR3 is also encoded by other nucleotide sequences in the sample. The gene calls are TRBV12-3 or TRBV12-4 and TRBJ1-5; D not certain. With 6 bases removed from V and 0 bases from J, the gap between germline ends came to 6 bases. CDR3 length: 13 amino acids. Written as DNA, the CDR3 is TGTGCCAGCAGCCTCTATAGCAATCAGCCCCAGCATTTT. This encodes CASSLYSNQPQHF.

The gene calls are TRBV24-1 and TRBJ2-3, with 12 nucleotides matching TRBD2. This CDR3 has 16 residues. Germline V gene data show CDR1 as KGHDR and CDR2 as SFDVKD. The ends lost 4 bases at V and 5 bases at J; junction bases unmatched: 6. The CDR3 nucleotides read TGTGCCACCAGTGACCTAGCGGGAGGGCCCGGAGATACGCAGTATTTT. The encoded protein is CATSDLAGGPGDTQYF.

The chain combines TRBV2 with TRBJ1-2; D not certain. Germline loops: CDR1 SNHLY, CDR2 FYNNEI. The CDR3 loop spans 15 amino acids. Trimming removed 5 bases at V and 5 bases at J, with 18 bases between. The CDR3 here is CASSFDRWARYGYTF. In nucleotides, the CDR3 is TGTGCCAGCAGTTTCGATAGGTGGGCCAGGTATGGCTACACCTTC.

The V gene is TRBV7-6, the J gene TRBJ1-6; D call uncertain. The CDR3 is 16 amino acids. V was pared by 5 bases and J by 0 bases, with 11 bases between. Germline V lookup: CDR1 SGHVS, CDR2 FNYEAQ. DNA for the CDR3: TGTGCCAGCAGCCCATTCTCGAGCTCCTATAATTCACCCCTCCACTTT. This encodes CASSPFSSSYNSPLHF.

The gene calls are TRBV5-4 and TRBJ2-7, with D perhaps TRBD2 (6 bases). CDR3 size: 13 residues. Germline lookup yields CDR1 SGHNT and CDR2 YYREEE (reference sequence). With 0 bases removed from V and 3 bases from J, the gap between germline ends came to 7 bases. This CDR3 reads CASSLVGGYEQYF. The CDR3 coding sequence is TGTGCCAGCAGCTTGGTGGGGGGCTACGAGCAGTACTTC.

This chain joins TRBV2 and TRBJ1-5; unclear D gene. The CDR3 is 12 amino acids. Germline-derived CDR1 and CDR2 are SNHLY and FYNNEI. V lost 11 bases and J 4 bases, leaving 12 bases between the germline ends. The CDR3 sequence is CASAGLNQPQHF. The CDR3 nucleotides are TGTGCCTCAGCGGGATTAAATCAGCCCCAGCATTTT.

This chain joins TRBV2 and TRBJ1-6, with a weak D call TRBD1 (6 bases). Germline V lookup: CDR1 SNHLY, CDR2 FYNNEI. V was pared by 6 bases and J by 5 bases, with 14 bases between. This CDR3 is 15 amino acids long. CDR3 sequence reads: CASRDTDRNNSPLHF. In nucleotides, the CDR3 is TGTGCCAGCAGAGATACCGACAGGAATAATTCACCCCTCCACTTT.